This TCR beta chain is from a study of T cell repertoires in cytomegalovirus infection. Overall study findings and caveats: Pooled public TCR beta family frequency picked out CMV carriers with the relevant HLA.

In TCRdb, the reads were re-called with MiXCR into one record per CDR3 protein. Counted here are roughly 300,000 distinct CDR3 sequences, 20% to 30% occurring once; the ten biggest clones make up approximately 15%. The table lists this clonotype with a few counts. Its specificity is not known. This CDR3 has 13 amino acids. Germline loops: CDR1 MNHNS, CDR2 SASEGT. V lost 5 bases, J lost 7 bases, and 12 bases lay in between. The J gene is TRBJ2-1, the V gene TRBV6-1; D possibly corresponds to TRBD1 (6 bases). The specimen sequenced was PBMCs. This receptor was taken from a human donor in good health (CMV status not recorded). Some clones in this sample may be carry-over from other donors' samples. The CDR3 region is CASSNHRDNEQFF. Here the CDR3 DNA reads TGTGCCAGCAGTAACCACAGGGATAATGAGCAGTTCTTC.